These 16 T cell receptor beta chains came from one sample sequenced in a study of blood T cell repertoires in COVID-19. Only in-frame clones appear in the TCRdb table, and some are missing; sequencing was by immunoSEQ multiplex PCR. The table shows approximately 300,000 clones, with around 80% occurring only once. Material for sequencing was peripheral blood. These TCRs come from a woman aged 50 to 60 with acute or convalescent COVID-19.

The gene calls are TRBV18 and TRBJ1-5; TRBD1 matches 11 bases. Germline CDR1 is KGHSH and CDR2 is LQKENI. The CDR3 sequence is 15 residues long. After removal of 5 bases from V and 6 bases from J, the junction contained 6 bases not matched to a gene. The CDR3 nucleotides read TGTGCCAGCTCAGCAGGGGGACAGGGGGGTCAGCCCCAGCATTTT. Protein sequence: CASSAGGQGGQPQHF.

The chain employs TRBV4-1 and TRBJ2-1, with D possibly matching TRBD1 (6 bases). The germline CDR1 and CDR2 sequences are MGHRA and YSYEKL. Trimming took off 0 bases at V and 3 bases at J, with 12 bases between the two ends. The CDR3 extends over 16 amino acids. The chain's CDR3 is CASSQDPGVNYNEQFF. CDR3 DNA sequence: TGCGCCAGCAGCCAAGATCCAGGGGTCAACTACAATGAGCAGTTCTTC.

The gene calls are TRBV9 and TRBJ2-1; the D is unclear. Trimming left V 0 bases short and J 5 bases short, with 6 bases between. CDR1 is SGDLS and CDR2 is YYNGEE in the germline V gene. This CDR3 has 13 residues. Here the CDR3 DNA reads TGTGCCAGCAGCGTAGCCTTTAACAATGAGCAGTTCTTC. It codes for CASSVAFNNEQFF.

The J gene is TRBJ1-6, the V gene TRBV7-9, with a possible D match to TRBD1 (6 bases). Trimming took off 6 bases at V and 8 bases at J, with 17 bases between the two ends. Germline values: CDR1 SEHNR, CDR2 FQNEAQ (reference sequence). The CDR3 sequence is 15 residues long. The chain's CDR3 is CASSQGGGNDSPLHF. The CDR3 DNA follows: TGTGCCAGCAGTCAAGGGGGGGGGAACGATTCACCCCTCCACTTT.

V is TRBV6-6 and J is TRBJ1-2; the match to TRBD1 covers 9 bases. Germline CDR1 is MNHNY and CDR2 is SVGAGI (reference sequence). V dropped 4 bases and J dropped 5; count of bases not matched to a gene: 5. This CDR3 is 14 amino acids long. This chain's CDR3 is CASSSGTGQYGYTF. The CDR3 region has the DNA TGTGCCAGCAGTTCCGGGACAGGGCAATATGGCTACACCTTC.

The CDR3 loop reads CATFPAGDAVYGYTF. In DNA, the CDR3 is TGTGCCACCTTCCCGGCGGGGGACGCCGTATATGGCTACACCTTC. The J gene is TRBJ1-2, the V gene TRBV14, with D possibly TRBD1 on 5 matching bases. V dropped 10 bases and J dropped 5 bases, with 23 bases sitting between them. CDR1 and CDR2 (germline): SGHDN, FVKESK. CDR3 size: 15 residues.

This clone was detected once. This rearrangement joins TRBV20-1 to TRBJ1-1; D is unclear. Germline lookup yields CDR1 DFQATT and CDR2 SNEGSKA (reference sequence). The V end lost 7 bases, the J end lost 2 bases, and 8 bases lay between the germline ends. The CDR3 runs 11 residues. CDR3 coding DNA: TGCAGTGTTCTCCGTAACACTGAAGCTTTCTTT. Translated, it gives CSVLRNTEAFF.

J is TRBJ1-6 and V is TRBV7-9; 8 bases agree with TRBD1. The CDR3 is 16 amino acids. Unmatched junction bases numbered 8, after V lost 1 base and J lost 9 bases. Germline CDR1 is SEHNR and CDR2 is FQNEAQ (reference sequence). CDR3 sequence: CASSLEGRGHGSPLHF. CDR3 nucleotide sequence: TGTGCCAGCAGCTTAGAAGGCAGGGGGCATGGTTCACCCCTCCACTTT.

This clone appeared once. The rearrangement uses TRBV9 and TRBJ1-1; no firm D call. Trimming cost V 1 base and J 7 bases, with 11 bases left between them. The length of the CDR3 is 13 residues. CDR1 is SGDLS and CDR2 is YYNGEE in the germline V gene. The CDR3, as DNA: TGTGCCAGCAGCGTAATTTCGGAGGGTGAAGCTTTCTTT. This sequence encodes CASSVISEGEAFF. The full variable domain, its missing parts supplied by reference TRBV9 and TRBJ1-1, is DSGVTQTPKHLITATGQRVTLRCSPRSGDLSVYWYQQSLDQGLQFLIQYYNGEERAKGNILERFSAQQFPDLHSELNLSSLELGDSALYFCASSVISEGEAFFGQGTRLTVV.

V and J are TRBV29-1 and TRBJ2-5; no reliable D call. Germline CDR1 and CDR2: SQVTM and ANQGSEA. The germline V and J ends were trimmed by 2 bases and 4 bases, with 5 bases remaining between them. This CDR3 is 11 amino acids long. CDR3 sequence (DNA): TGCAGCGTTGAACCGGGAGAGACCCAGTACTTC. It codes for CSVEPGETQYF.

This clone was detected a few times. The chain links TRBV6-5 to TRBJ1-1, with D possibly TRBD1 on 6 matching bases. CDR3 size: 12 residues. Germline lookup yields CDR1 MNHEY and CDR2 SVGAGI. The ends were cut back, 6 bases at V and 5 bases at J, with 10 bases in the middle. Here the CDR3 DNA reads TGTGCCAGCAGCAGGGGACCAACTGAAGCTTTCTTT. The encoded protein is CASSRGPTEAFF.

The chain links TRBV30 to TRBJ1-4; D is undetermined. Deletions cut 3 bases from V and 0 bases from J, with 11 bases between. The V gene's germline CDR1 is GTSNPN and CDR2 SVGIG (reference sequence). The CDR3 is made up of 15 amino acids. The CDR3 bases are TGTGCCTGGAGAGAGGGCAGTTCAACTAATGAAAAACTGTTTTTT. Protein: CAWREGSSTNEKLFF.

This chain's CDR3 is CSAGTGTLYEQYF. CDR3 nucleotides: TGCAGCGCCGGGACAGGGACCCTCTACGAGCAGTACTTC. This chain connects TRBV29-1 to TRBJ2-7, with 9 bases matching TRBD1. V was clipped by 7 bases and J by 3 bases; unmatched bases: 7. This CDR3 comprises 13 residues. Germline V gene data show CDR1 as SQVTM and CDR2 as ANQGSEA.

The CDR3 protein is CASSQGDSRYGYTF. The CDR3 nucleotides are TGTGCCAGCAGCCAAGGGGACAGTAGATATGGCTACACCTTC. The rearrangement uses TRBV4-2 and TRBJ1-2; 7 bases align to TRBD1. Germline V gene sequence: CDR1 LGHNA, CDR2 YNFKEQ. The V and J ends lost 1 base and 5 bases, in that order; junction bases with no gene match: 4. CDR3 length equals 14 residues.

V gene TRBV19 combines with J gene TRBJ2-1, with no clear D. This CDR3 region has 14 residues. Germline V gene data show CDR1 as LNHDA and CDR2 as SQIVND (reference sequence). The V end lost 7 bases, the J end lost 6 bases, and 16 bases lay between the germline ends. The CDR3 sequence is CASTPKWQANEQFF. The CDR3 bases are TGTGCCAGTACCCCGAAGTGGCAGGCCAATGAGCAGTTCTTC.

This clone has only a few counts. This sequence joins TRBV6-5 and TRBJ1-3; D is perhaps TRBD1 (5 bases). The V gene lost 2 bases and the J gene lost 4 bases, with 15 bases spanning the gap. The V gene's germline CDR1 is MNHEY and CDR2 SVGAGI. The CDR3 runs 16 residues. CDR3 DNA: TGTGCCAGCAGTTACCAGGGCCCTCGAACGGGAAACACCATATATTTT. It specifies CASSYQGPRTGNTIYF.